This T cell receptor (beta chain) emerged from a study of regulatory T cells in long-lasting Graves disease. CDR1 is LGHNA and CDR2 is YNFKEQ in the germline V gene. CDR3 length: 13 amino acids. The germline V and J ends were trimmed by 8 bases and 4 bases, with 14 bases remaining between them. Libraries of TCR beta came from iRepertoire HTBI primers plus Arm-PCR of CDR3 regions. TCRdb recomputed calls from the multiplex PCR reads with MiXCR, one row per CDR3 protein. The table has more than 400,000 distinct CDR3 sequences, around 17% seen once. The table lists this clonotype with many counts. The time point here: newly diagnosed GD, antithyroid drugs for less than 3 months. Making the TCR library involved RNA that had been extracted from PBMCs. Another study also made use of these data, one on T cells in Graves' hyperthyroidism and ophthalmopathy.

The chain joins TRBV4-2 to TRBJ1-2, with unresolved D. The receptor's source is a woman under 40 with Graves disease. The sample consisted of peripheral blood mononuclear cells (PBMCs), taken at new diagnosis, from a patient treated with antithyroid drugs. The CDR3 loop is CASSTGIFYGYTF. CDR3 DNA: TGTGCCAGCTCGACCGGTATTTTCTATGGCTACACCTTC.